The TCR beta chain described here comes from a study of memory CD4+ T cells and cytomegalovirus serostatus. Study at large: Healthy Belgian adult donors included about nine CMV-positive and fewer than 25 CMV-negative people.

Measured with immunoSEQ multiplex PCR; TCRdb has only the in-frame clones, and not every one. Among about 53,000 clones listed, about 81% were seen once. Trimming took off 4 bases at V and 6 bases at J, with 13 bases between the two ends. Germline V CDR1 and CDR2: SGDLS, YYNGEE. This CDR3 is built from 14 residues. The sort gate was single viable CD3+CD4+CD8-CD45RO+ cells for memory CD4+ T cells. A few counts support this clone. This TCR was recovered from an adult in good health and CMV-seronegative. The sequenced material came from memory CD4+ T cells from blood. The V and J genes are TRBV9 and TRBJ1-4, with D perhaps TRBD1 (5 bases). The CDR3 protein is CASSLQPGDEKLFF. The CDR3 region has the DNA TGTGCCAGCAGCCTACAACCGGGGGATGAAAAACTGTTTTTT.